The rows below give T cell receptor beta chains drawn from one sample of a study of cytomegalovirus exposure and HLA in healthy donors. Produced via immunoSEQ multiplex PCR; TCRdb's table is partial and in-frame only. The sample has some 150,000 clones, around 80% seen once; the top ten hold approximately 5.7%. Sequences were obtained from PBMCs. These receptors originate from a man aged 30-40 years in good health and CMV-seropositive. Each CDR3 is given with its conserved first and last residue. Fields, in order: V gene, J gene, CDR3 length, clone size, D gene, CDR3 protein, CDR3 DNA. D genes are given only for firm matches. Size tells how often a clone was seen (once, few, many) or the class of an expanded clone, and some rows leave it out.

>TRBV7-2|TRBJ2-7|15|.|TRBD1
CASGPFGQGPYEQYF
TGTGCCAGCGGCCCGTTTGGACAGGGTCCCTACGAGCAGTACTTC
>TRBV9|TRBJ2-3|13|few|.
CASSVAPTDTQYF
TGTGCCAGCAGCGTAGCTCCCACAGATACGCAGTATTTT
>TRBV18|TRBJ1-5|15|.|.
CASSSGQISNQPQHF
TGTGCCAGCTCATCGGGACAAATTAGCAATCAGCCCCAGCATTTT
>TRBV9|TRBJ2-2|19|.|TRBD2
CASSVVATSGIRNTGEPFF
TGTGCCAGCAGCGTAGTGGCAACTAGCGGCATAAGGAACACCGGGGAGCCGTTTTTT
>TRBV19|TRBJ2-7|14|.|.
CASSDRNLRDEQYF
TGTGCCAGTAGCGACAGGAATCTGAGGGACGAGCAGTACTTC
>TRBV25-1|TRBJ2-5|16|once|TRBD1
CASSDRDRGVEETQYF
TGTGCCAGCAGTGATCGCGACAGGGGTGTCGAAGAGACCCAGTACTTC
>TRBV5-6|TRBJ2-3|15|.|TRBD1
CASSLQGALRDTQYF
TGTGCCAGCAGCTTACAGGGGGCGCTGAGAGATACGCAGTATTTT
>TRBV28|TRBJ1-5|15|once|TRBD1
CASRSTGADNQPQHF
TGTGCCAGCAGGTCCACAGGGGCGGACAATCAGCCCCAGCATTTT
>TRBV6-1|TRBJ1-1|13|few|.
CASSTDTDTEAFF
TGTGCCAGCAGCACGGACACAGACACTGAAGCTTTCTTT
>TRBV28|TRBJ1-1|14|few|.
CASSMGGLGTEAFF
TGTGCCAGCAGCATGGGGGGTCTTGGCACTGAAGCTTTCTTT
>TRBV28|TRBJ1-3|12|.|.
CASSSPEDTIYF
TGTGCCAGCAGTTCACCAGAGGACACCATATATTTT
>TRBV30|TRBJ2-2|15|once|TRBD2
CAWSLGGGDTGELFF
TGTGCCTGGAGTTTGGGCGGGGGGGACACCGGGGAGCTGTTTTTT
>TRBV30|TRBJ1-5|20|.|.
CAWSVHQQGKVSNRNQPQHF
TGTGCCTGGAGTGTACACCAGCAGGGAAAGGTAAGCAATCGCAATCAGCCCCAGCATTTT
>TRBV30|TRBJ2-5|13|.|.
CAWSQGGHETQYF
TGTGCCTGGAGCCAGGGGGGCCATGAGACCCAGTACTTC
>TRBV4-1|TRBJ1-1|13|.|.
CASNLPGMTEAFF
TGCGCCAGCAATCTTCCGGGAATGACTGAAGCTTTCTTT
>TRBV19|TRBJ1-4|14|.|TRBD1
CASSNRDRDEKLFF
TGTGCCAGTAGTAACCGGGACAGGGACGAAAAGCTGTTTTTT
>TRBV28|TRBJ2-3|16|.|TRBD2
CASSSPSGRAIDTQYF
TGTGCCAGCAGTTCACCAAGCGGGAGGGCTATAGATACGCAGTATTTT
>TRBV21-1|TRBJ2-7|17|few|.
CASSKEGWGTGSYEQYF
.
>TRBV7-2|TRBJ2-5|14|.|TRBD1
CASSYTGARETQYF
TGTGCCAGCAGCTATACAGGGGCCCGGGAGACCCAGTACTTC